In this sample, the clone carrying this TCR beta chain turned up once. Its antigen is unknown. Germline V gene lookup returns CDR1 SGHDT and CDR2 YYEEEE. The CDR3 is 14 residues long. Germline trimming cut 5 bases from V and 3 bases from J; bases unmatched to any gene: 7. These data belong to a study of T cell responses to AZD1222 COVID-19 vaccine. TCRdb's table, derived via immunoSEQ multiplex PCR, lists solely in-frame clones and lacks some. The table has roughly 72,000 clones, approximately 81% seen once; the top ten hold just over 20%. Findings and limits, study-wide: Of spike-specific TCRs, nearly half reportedly target regions left unmutated in variants. Donors in the cohort were predominantly white British and more often female, and clonal diversity was possibly underestimated. AZD1222 recipients seropositive at baseline numbered only 6 or 7.

This TCR was recovered from an adult in good health. The source was peripheral blood, collected on day 0 of AZD1222 vaccination. V gene TRBV5-6 combines with J gene TRBJ2-7, with 8 nucleotides matching TRBD1. CDR3 DNA: TGTGCCAGCAGTTCGACAGGGGAGCGCTACGAGCAGTACTTC. Protein product: CASSSTGERYEQYF.